The 12 T cell receptor beta chains below come from one sample, sequenced in a study of blood T cells in healthy people across ages. A second PCR, run for roughly 7 to 11 cycles, used a sample-barcoded 5' primer plus a J-beta primer mix. TCRdb fed the 5' RACE reads into MiXCR, producing one record per CDR3 protein. Of more than 700,000 distinct CDR3 sequences in the sample, about 48% were seen once. Sequencing was done on a sample of blood. All receptors come from a man at least 80 years old in good health.

For the CDR3, the DNA is TGCGCCAGCAGGAACGGGGGGGGCTCCTACGAGCAGTACTTC. Translated, it gives CASRNGGGSYEQYF. V gene TRBV4-1 combines with J gene TRBJ2-7; 8 positions match TRBD2. This CDR3 spans 14 amino acids. V lost 6 bases to trimming and J lost 0 bases; unmatched junction nucleotides: 4. Germline CDR1 and CDR2: MGHRA and YSYEKL.

The chain combines TRBV3-1 with TRBJ1-2, with D possibly TRBD1 on 5 matching bases. The length of the CDR3 is 16 residues. Germline CDR1 LGHDT, CDR2 YNNKEL (reference sequence). The ends were cut back, 1 base at V and 1 base at J, with 13 bases in the middle. CDR3 DNA sequence: TGTGCCAGCAGCCAAGGCCGTGGGGACTTTAACTATGGCTACACCTTC. It yields the protein CASSQGRGDFNYGYTF. The variable domain in full, completed from reference TRBV3-1 and TRBJ1-2, reads DTAVSQTPKYLVTQMGNDKSIKCEQNLGHDTMYWYKQDSKKFLKIMFSYNNKELIINETVPNRFSPKSPDKAHLNLHINSLELGDSAVYFCASSQGRGDFNYGYTFGSGTRLTVV.

The CDR3 sequence is CASSWGQINTGELFF. The CDR3 nucleotides are TGTGCCAGCAGTTGGGGACAGATAAACACCGGGGAGCTGTTTTTT. This sequence joins TRBV6-1 and TRBJ2-2; 7 positions agree with TRBD1. This CDR3 comprises 15 residues. J gave up 2 bases and V 5 bases, and 5 bases lay outside the gene matches. The germline V gene has CDR1 MNHNS and CDR2 SASEGT.

This chain links TRBV7-2 with TRBJ2-7, with 11 bases that match TRBD2. After removal of 3 bases from V and 5 bases from J, the junction contained 6 bases not matched to a gene. Germline lookup yields CDR1 SGHTA and CDR2 FQGNSA. The CDR3 is made up of 15 amino acids. The chain's CDR3 is CASSFSGRAYHEQYF. The CDR3 bases are TGTGCCAGCAGCTTTAGCGGGAGGGCCTACCACGAGCAGTACTTC.

The chain is built from TRBV5-1 and TRBJ2-7, with a weak D call TRBD2 (7 bases). CDR3 length equals 15 residues. CDR1 is SGHRS and CDR2 is YFSETQ in the germline V gene. V shed 5 bases and J shed 2 bases, with 17 bases lying between them. Here the CDR3 DNA reads TGCGCCAGCAGTCTAGGGGGGGAGGGCCCCTACGAGCAGTACTTC. It codes for CASSLGGEGPYEQYF.

The V gene is TRBV7-2, the J gene TRBJ2-1, with 7 bases that match TRBD2. Losses at the gene ends were 6 bases for V and 2 bases for J; bases not matched to a gene: 7. The germline V gene encodes CDR1 SGHTA and CDR2 FQGNSA. The CDR3 contains 15 residues. This CDR3 is CASSMGLAAYNEQFF. CDR3 in DNA: TGTGCCAGCAGTATGGGCCTAGCGGCCTACAATGAGCAGTTCTTC.

J is TRBJ1-3 and V is TRBV5-1; TRBD1 agrees at 8 bases. This CDR3 is built from 14 residues. V lost 5 bases and J lost 6; bases outside the gene matches: 7. Germline loops: CDR1 SGHRS, CDR2 YFSETQ. The CDR3 DNA reads as TGCGCCAGCAGGCCGGGACAGGCGACAAACACCATATATTTT. Amino acids: CASRPGQATNTIYF.

V and J are TRBV3-1 and TRBJ2-3; 8 bases are shared with TRBD2. The CDR3 has 17 residues. Germline values: CDR1 LGHDT, CDR2 YNNKEL (reference sequence). Unmatched junction bases numbered 14, after V lost 4 bases and J lost 5 bases. CDR3 region: CASSRRKAGEGGDTQYF. In DNA, the CDR3 is TGTGCCAGCAGCCGACGTAAAGCGGGAGAGGGTGGAGATACGCAGTATTTT.

A few counts support this clonotype. The chain is built from TRBV28 and TRBJ2-5; D possibly matches TRBD1 or TRBD2 (5 bases each). The J call may be mistaken, given a closer DNA end match to TRBJ2-7. Germline V gives CDR1 MDHEN, CDR2 SYDVKM. The CDR3 contains 14 residues. CDR3 in amino acids: CASSFPGTTYEQYF. The CDR3 nucleotides are TGTGCCAGCAGTTTTCCGGGGACGACCTACGAGCAGTACTTC.

The CDR3 loop is CASKTGGGTEAFF. CDR3 nucleotides: TGTGCCAGCAAGACAGGGGGCGGAACTGAAGCTTTCTTT. The chain joins TRBV19 to TRBJ1-1, with TRBD1 matching over 10 bases. Germline V gives CDR1 LNHDA, CDR2 SQIVND (reference sequence). Losses at the gene ends were 9 bases for V and 5 bases for J; bases not matched to a gene: 6. The CDR3 runs to 13 residues.

The chain carries TRBV5-1 and TRBJ2-5, with 12 bases matching TRBD2. Germline V gene lookup returns CDR1 SGHRS and CDR2 YFSETQ. V trimming: 4 bases; J trimming: 5 bases; junction bases outside the gene matches: 6. This CDR3 contains 15 residues. The CDR3 region has the DNA TGCGCCAGCAGCCAGACCGGGACTAGCGGGGAGACCCAGTACTTC. Translated: CASSQTGTSGETQYF.

V gene TRBV6-5 combines with J gene TRBJ2-7; the D gene is possibly TRBD2 (6 bases). Germline V lookup: CDR1 MNHEY, CDR2 SVGAGI. The CDR3 loop spans 15 amino acids. Trimming left V 7 bases short and J 0 bases short, with 16 bases between. CDR3 protein: CASTVGLPSSYEQYF. DNA for the CDR3: TGTGCCAGCACCGTGGGACTCCCGAGCTCCTACGAGCAGTACTTC.